The clone carrying this T cell receptor (delta chain) was counted only a few times. Its antigen remains unknown. Other DNA sequences within the sample encode an identical CDR3. These data come from a study of Vδ1+ human thymocytes. V was clipped by 5 bases and J by 0 bases; unmatched bases: 30. The CDR3 consists of 23 residues. Germline V gives CDR1 TSWWSYY, CDR2 QGS. Alphabeta T cells were depleted, then CD3+ Vdelta1+ Vdelta2- thymocytes were FACS-sorted. Vdelta1+ thymocyte sorts reached between roughly 98% and 99.6% purity. Study results and caveats: Donors shared many TRG clonotypes but few TRD clonotypes. Despite high sort purity, about 20% of thymic T cell receptor delta sequences were Vdelta2. In the thymus, TRG and TRD repertoires looked highly polyclonal with Gaussian CDR3 lengths.

RNA was extracted from the cells and then reverse transcribed. The CDR3 regions were amplified by multiplex PCR from V-gene primers to a constant-region primer. TCRdb used CATT to re-call clones from the multiplex PCR reads. In the table there are tens of thousands of delta-chain clones, 8% to 10% of which are singletons. Sequenced input: Vdelta1+ gamma-delta thymocytes from the thymus. Stated subset: FACS-sorted CD3+ TCRalphabeta- TCRVdelta1+ TCRVdelta2- thymocytes. The receptor was derived from a child younger than two who had congenital heart surgery. The gene calls are TRDV1 and TRDJ1; 7 nucleotides align to TRDD3. The CDR3 loop reads CALGSRMCPNTGPGGCYTDKLIF. The CDR3 DNA reads as TGTGCTCTTGGGTCCCGAATGTGCCCTAACACTGGGCCTGGGGGTTGCTACACCGATAAACTCATCTTT.